This TCR beta chain was recovered during a study of PD-1 blockade in classical Hodgkin lymphoma. Stated time point: newly diagnosed, previously untreated cHL patient sample. What served as comparison were PBMCs in newly diagnosed, untreated classical Hodgkin lymphoma. CDR3 length equals 13 residues. Trimming pared 11 bases from V and 1 base from J, leaving 14 bases between. Germline V gene sequence: CDR1 MDHEN, CDR2 SYDVKM. Regarding this clone: Its antigen is not identified.

Study-level points and caveats: As was reported, newly diagnosed patients showed lower baseline TCR diversity than healthy donors did. Factors driving the repertoire differences, possibly disease activity or prior therapy, remain undefined.

Clones were sequenced by immunoSEQ multiplex PCR, and TCRdb holds only the in-frame ones, with some missing. Here the sample spans tens of thousands of clones, approximately 90% being singletons. The rearrangement links TRBV28 to TRBJ1-1; a weak D match, TRBD1 (6 bases). The sequenced sample was peripheral blood mononuclear cells (PBMCs). This clonotype originated in a human donor with classical Hodgkin lymphoma. CDR3 sequence (DNA): TGTGCCGGGAACAAGGGACAGAACACTGAAGCTTTCTTT. Translated: CAGNKGQNTEAFF.